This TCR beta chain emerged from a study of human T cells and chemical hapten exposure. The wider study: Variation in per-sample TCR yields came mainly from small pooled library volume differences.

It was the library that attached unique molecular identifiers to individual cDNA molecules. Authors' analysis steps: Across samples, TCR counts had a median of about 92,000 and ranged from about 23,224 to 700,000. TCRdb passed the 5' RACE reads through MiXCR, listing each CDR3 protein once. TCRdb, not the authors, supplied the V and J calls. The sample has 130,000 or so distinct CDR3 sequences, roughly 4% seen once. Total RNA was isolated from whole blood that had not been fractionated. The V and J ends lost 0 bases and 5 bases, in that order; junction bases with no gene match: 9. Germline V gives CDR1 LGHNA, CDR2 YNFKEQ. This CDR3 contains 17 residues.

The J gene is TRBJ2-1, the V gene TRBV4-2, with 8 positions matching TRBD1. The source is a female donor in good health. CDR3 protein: CASSQESQGAEDNEQFF. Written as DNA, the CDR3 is TGTGCCAGCAGCCAAGAGTCTCAGGGGGCTGAGGACAATGAGCAGTTCTTC.